One and the same sample provided the 4 T cell receptor beta chains below, sequenced in a study of blood T cell repertoires in COVID-19. Only in-frame clones appear in the TCRdb table, and some are missing; sequencing was by immunoSEQ multiplex PCR. The sample yields roughly 190,000 clones, 70% to 90% seen once. Sequencing was performed on peripheral blood. The origin of the receptors is a man aged 60 to 69 with active or convalescent COVID-19.

This clone was seen a few times. The chain recombines TRBV2 with TRBJ1-5; TRBD1 agrees at 7 bases. From germline, CDR1 is SNHLY and CDR2 FYNNEI. The V gene end was trimmed by 5 bases and the J gene end by 5 bases; junction bases not matched to a gene: 12. This CDR3 has 16 amino acids. CDR3: CASSRATGAGYQPQHF. The CDR3 DNA is TGTGCCAGCAGTAGAGCTACAGGGGCTGGATATCAGCCCCAGCATTTT.

The chain has TRBV5-1 and TRBJ2-3; the match to TRBD2 covers 8 bases. The V and J ends lost 6 bases and 8 bases, in that order; junction bases with no gene match: 11. This CDR3 region has 14 residues. Germline V CDR1 and CDR2: SGHRS, YFSETQ. CDR3 sequence: CASKVGLGKGTQYF. The CDR3 DNA reads TGCGCCAGCAAGGTGGGACTAGGAAAGGGTACGCAGTATTTT.

This clone was seen a single time. The chain uses TRBV7-9 and TRBJ1-1, with D possibly TRBD1 on 5 matching bases. CDR1 and CDR2 from the germline V gene are SEHNR and FQNEAQ (reference sequence). V was clipped by 6 bases and J by 1 base, with 9 bases between them. The CDR3 spans 13 residues. CDR3 sequence (DNA): TGTGCCAGCAGGCCGACAGCGAACACTGAAGCTTTCTTT. Encoded protein: CASRPTANTEAFF.

The gene calls are TRBV29-1 and TRBJ1-2, with D tentatively TRBD1 (5 bases). The CDR3 is 14 amino acids. The V gene's germline CDR1 is SQVTM and CDR2 ANQGSEA. The V end lost 4 bases, the J end lost 4 bases, and 16 bases lay between the germline ends. CDR3 nucleotide sequence: TGCAGCGTTGGTGAAGGGGATTATAGCTATGGCTACACCTTC. This sequence encodes CSVGEGDYSYGYTF.